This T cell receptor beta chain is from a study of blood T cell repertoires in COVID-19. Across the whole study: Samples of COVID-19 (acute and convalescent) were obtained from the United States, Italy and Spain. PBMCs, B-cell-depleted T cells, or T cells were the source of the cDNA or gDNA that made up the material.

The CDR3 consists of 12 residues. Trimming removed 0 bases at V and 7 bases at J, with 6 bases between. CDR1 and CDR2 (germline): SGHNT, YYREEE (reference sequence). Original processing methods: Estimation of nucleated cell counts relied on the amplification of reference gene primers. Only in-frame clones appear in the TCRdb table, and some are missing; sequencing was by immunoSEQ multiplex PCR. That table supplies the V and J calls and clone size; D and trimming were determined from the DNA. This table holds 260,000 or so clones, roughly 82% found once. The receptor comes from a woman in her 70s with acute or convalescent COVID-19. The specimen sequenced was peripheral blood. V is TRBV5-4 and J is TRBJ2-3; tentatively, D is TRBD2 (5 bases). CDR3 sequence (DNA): TGTGCCAGCAGCTTGGGACTAAATACGCAGTATTTT. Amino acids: CASSLGLNTQYF.